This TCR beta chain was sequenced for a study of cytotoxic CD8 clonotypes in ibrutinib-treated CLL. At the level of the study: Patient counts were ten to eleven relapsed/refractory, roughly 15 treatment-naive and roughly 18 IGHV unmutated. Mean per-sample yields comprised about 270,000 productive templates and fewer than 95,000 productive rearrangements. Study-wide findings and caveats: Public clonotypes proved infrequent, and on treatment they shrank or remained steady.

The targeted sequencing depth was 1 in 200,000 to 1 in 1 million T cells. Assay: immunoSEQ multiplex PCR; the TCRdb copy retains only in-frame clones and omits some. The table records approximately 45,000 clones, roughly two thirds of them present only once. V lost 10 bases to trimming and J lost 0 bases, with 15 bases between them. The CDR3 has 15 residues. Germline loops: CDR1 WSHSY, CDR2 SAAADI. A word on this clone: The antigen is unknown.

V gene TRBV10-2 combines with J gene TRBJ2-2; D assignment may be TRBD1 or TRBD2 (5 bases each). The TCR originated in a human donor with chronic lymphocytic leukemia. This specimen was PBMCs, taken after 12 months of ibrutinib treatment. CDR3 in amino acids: CATYAGRANTGELFF. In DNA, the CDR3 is TGCGCCACCTACGCGGGCAGGGCGAACACCGGGGAGCTGTTTTTT.